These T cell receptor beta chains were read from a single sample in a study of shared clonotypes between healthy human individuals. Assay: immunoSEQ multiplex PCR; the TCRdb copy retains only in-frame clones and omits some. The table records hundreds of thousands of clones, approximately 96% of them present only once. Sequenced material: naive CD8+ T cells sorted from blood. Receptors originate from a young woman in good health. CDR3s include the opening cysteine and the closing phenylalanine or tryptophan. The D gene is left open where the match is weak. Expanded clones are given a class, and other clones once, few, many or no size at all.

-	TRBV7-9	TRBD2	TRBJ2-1	CASSLGGGLAHNEQFF	TGTGCCAGCAGCTTAGGTGGCGGACTAGCGCACAATGAGCAGTTCTTC
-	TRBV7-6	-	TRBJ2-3	CASSLAVDTQYF	TGTGCCAGCAGCTTAGCGGTAGATACGCAGTATTTT
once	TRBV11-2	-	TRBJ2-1	CASSLIEGNEQFF	TGTGCCAGCAGCTTAATCGAGGGCAATGAGCAGTTCTTC
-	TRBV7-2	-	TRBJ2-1	CASSLFDGNNEQFF	TGTGCCAGCAGCTTGTTCGACGGGAACAATGAGCAGTTCTTC
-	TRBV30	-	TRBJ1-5	CAWSGGSGNQPQHF	TGTGCCTGGAGTGGCGGCAGTGGCAATCAGCCCCAGCATTTT
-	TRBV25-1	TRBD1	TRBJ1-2	CASSEYLGQEYGYTF	TGTGCCAGCAGTGAATACCTAGGACAGGAGTATGGCTACACCTTC
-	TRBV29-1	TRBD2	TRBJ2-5	CSVGSGRLAEYQETQYF	TGCAGCGTTGGGTCGGGTAGACTAGCGGAATACCAAGAGACCCAGTACTTC
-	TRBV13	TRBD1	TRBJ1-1	CASSLGGYRGRITEAFF	TGTGCCAGCAGCTTAGGGGGATACAGGGGGCGCATCACTGAAGCTTTCTTT
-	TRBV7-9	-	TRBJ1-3	CASSFTIVASGNTIYF	TGTGCCAGCAGCTTCACCATCGTGGCCTCTGGAAACACCATATATTTT
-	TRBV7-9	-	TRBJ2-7	CASSFGPRVREQYF	TGTGCCAGCAGCTTCGGACCCAGGGTTCGCGAGCAGTACTTC
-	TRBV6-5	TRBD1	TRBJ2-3	CASSLRDSSTDTQYF	TGTGCCAGCAGTCTCCGGGACAGTAGCACAGATACGCAGTATTTT
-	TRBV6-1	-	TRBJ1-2	CASSEEVGANYGYTF	TGTGCCAGCAGTGAAGAGGTGGGAGCTAACTATGGCTACACCTTC
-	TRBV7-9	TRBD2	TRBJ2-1	CASSLGAGAPNEQFF	TGTGCCAGCAGCTTAGGAGCGGGAGCCCCCAATGAGCAGTTCTTC
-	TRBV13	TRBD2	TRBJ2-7	CASSPRTSQPEQYF	TGTGCCAGCAGCCCCCGGACTAGTCAACCCGAGCAGTACTTC
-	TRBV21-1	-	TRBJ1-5	CASSNHDRADSNQPQHF	TGTGCCAGCAGCAACCACGACAGGGCCGATAGCAATCAGCCCCAGCATTTT
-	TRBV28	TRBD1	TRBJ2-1	CASSLTGGRRNEQFF	TGTGCCAGCAGTCTGACAGGGGGTAGGCGCAATGAGCAGTTCTTC
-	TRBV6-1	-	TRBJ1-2	CASSVWTDFNYGYTF	TGTGCCAGCAGTGTATGGACAGACTTTAACTATGGCTACACCTTC
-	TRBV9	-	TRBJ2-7	CATYRVPLCEQYF	TGTGCCACCTACAGGGTTCCCCTCTGCGAGCAGTACTTC
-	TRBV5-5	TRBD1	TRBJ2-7	CASSSGQGYEQYF	TGTGCCAGCAGCTCCGGACAGGGCTACGAGCAGTACTTC
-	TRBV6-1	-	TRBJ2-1	CAAHGSSNNEQFF	TGTGCCGCTCACGGGAGCAGTAACAATGAGCAGTTCTTC
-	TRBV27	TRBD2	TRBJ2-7	CASSFTSGTGEQYF	TGTGCCAGCAGTTTTACTAGCGGGACGGGCGAGCAGTACTTC
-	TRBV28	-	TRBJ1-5	CASRPGDLSNQPQHF	TGTGCCAGCAGACCAGGGGATTTGAGCAATCAGCCCCAGCATTTT
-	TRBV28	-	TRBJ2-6	CASRTTGANVLTF	TGTGCCAGCAGGACGACTGGGGCCAACGTCCTGACTTTC
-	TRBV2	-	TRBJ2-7	CASWSSYEQYF	TGTGCCAGCTGGTCCTCCTACGAGCAGTACTTC
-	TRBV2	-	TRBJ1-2	CASNGVGISGYTF	TGTGCCAGCAACGGTGTGGGAATCTCCGGCTACACCTTC
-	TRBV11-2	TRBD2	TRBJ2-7	CASTIGGGRIHEQYF	TGTGCCAGCACCATAGGCGGCGGGAGAATACACGAGCAGTACTTC
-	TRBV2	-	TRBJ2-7	CASSTTDGYEQYF	TGTGCCAGCTCCACCACCGACGGCTACGAGCAGTACTTC
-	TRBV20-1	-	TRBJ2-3	CSAPHASTQYF	TGCAGTGCCCCCCACGCGTCTACGCAGTATTTT
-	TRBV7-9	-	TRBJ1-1	CASSYATEAFF	TGTGCCAGCAGCTACGCCACTGAAGCTTTCTTT
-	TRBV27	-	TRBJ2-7	CASSLYPEAYEQYF	TGTGCCAGCAGTTTGTACCCAGAAGCGTACGAGCAGTACTTC
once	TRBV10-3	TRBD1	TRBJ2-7	CAIGDSGIYEQYF	TGTGCCATTGGGGACAGTGGGATCTACGAGCAGTACTTC
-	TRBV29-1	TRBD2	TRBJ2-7	CSVRLAESYEQYF	TGCAGCGTGCGACTAGCGGAGAGCTACGAGCAGTACTTC
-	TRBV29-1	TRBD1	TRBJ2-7	CSVETTGAYEQYF	TGCAGCGTTGAAACCACAGGGGCCTACGAGCAGTACTTC
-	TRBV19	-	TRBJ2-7	CASSLGHTYEQYF	TGTGCCAGTAGTTTGGGTCATACCTACGAGCAGTACTTC
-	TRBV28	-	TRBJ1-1	CASSFTGFGTEAFF	TGTGCCAGCAGTTTCACTGGGTTCGGCACTGAAGCTTTCTTT
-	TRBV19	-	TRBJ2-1	CASRQDSPVQFF	TGTGCCAGTAGGCAGGATTCGCCGGTGCAGTTCTTC